What follows describes a single TCR beta chain. This clone turned up a few times. Its cognate antigen has yet to be identified. Qualities for individual bases were not recorded, and no much larger clone is one base off. This record comes from a study of beta chain features in type 1 diabetes (dated by TCRdb to the late 2010s). The study in broad terms: No differences in mean age, gender distribution, total cell number or subset yield were found between patients and healthy donors. Across all samples, some 99 million sorted cells were examined, and cell number per subset correlated strongly with RNA yield. The study compared the TCRB repertoires of sorted circulating CD4+ T cell subsets in recently diagnosed type 1 diabetes patients with those in matched healthy donors. Naive and central memory subsets were obtained from all 30 or so donors, but regulatory and stem cell-like memory subsets were isolated from only 8 patients and roughly 8 healthy donors. What the work shows at the level of the full study, not this receptor alone: In all four CD4+ subsets, TCRB CDR3 length was moderately but significantly shorter in type 1 diabetes patients. At VDJ recombination sites, patients with type 1 diabetes made fewer insertions and deleted more nucleotides, a pattern implying thymic rearrangement abnormalities. Naive, central memory and regulatory TCRB repertoires appeared more similar among patients than among healthy donors. HLA sub-analyses involved small numbers of individuals, so any influence of HLA type on TCRB rearrangement remained unresolved. Shorter templates might have been favored by PCR, but patient and control samples were amplified and corrected together, so both groups would have been affected equally by any skew. Because cDNA was sequenced instead of genomic DNA, highly expressing activated cells could be over-represented, though the groups showed no difference in activation or CD3 levels.

Each donor gave one peripheral blood draw, averaging roughly 100 mL, which was collected into heparinised tubes. A BD FACSAria II and a panel including CD45RO, CCR7, CD25, CD127, CD95 and CD27 were used to sort naive, central memory, regulatory and stem cell-like memory CD4+ T cells. Purity was above 98% for every sorted population. PBMCs were separated immediately by Lymphoprep density gradient centrifugation and were stained directly, without being cultured. To minimize batch effects, samples were stained and sorted in pairs, one healthy donor with one patient per experiment. All of the isolated RNA was reverse transcribed with the High Capacity cDNA Reverse Transcription Kit, so expressed TCRB transcripts were sequenced. Naive, central memory and regulatory T cell samples underwent deep immunoSEQ sequencing, averaging around 3.9 million total reads per sample. Sorted cells were lysed in RLT buffer and RNA was extracted with DNase-treated RNeasy Micro or Mini kits, depending on cell number. Each cell subset was processed on its own to prevent cross-contamination, while patient and healthy donor samples were processed together. Using the immunoSEQ multiplex PCR, TCRB sequences were amplified from cDNA into 87-bp fragments spanning the CDR3 region. Amplicons were sequenced on the Illumina HiSeq platform. As for how the authors treated the data: Synthetic template baselines were used to correct PCR bias computationally, reads within Hamming distance 2 were collapsed together, and singletons that could not be merged were discarded. Reads were aligned to IMGT to assign V, D and J genes, CDR3 length, and insertions or deletions at six rearrangement sites. Within each subset, clonotype counts were normalized to sorted cell number, and only after that were true diversity and Gini coefficients computed with the tcR R package. The overlap coefficient, calculated on TCRB nucleotide sequences, was used to measure repertoire sharing. Out-of-frame TCRB sequences from naive cells were analyzed to stand in for the pre-selection repertoire. TCRdb limited this immuneACCESS table to in-frame rearrangements with V and J called. A share of clones is missing; checked studies link under half to unresolved V genes, and the rest is unexplained. V and J calls and clone size are copied from that table; D and trimming were computed from the DNA. This sample comprises roughly 610,000 clones, 15% to 19% of them detected only once. Under 0.095% of the sample is taken by the ten largest.

After removal of 6 bases from V and 6 bases from J, the junction retains 11 bases not matched to a gene. For CDR1 and CDR2, the germline V gene lists MNHNS and SASEGT. Including cysteine and phenylalanine, the CDR3 has 15 amino acids. CDR3 DNA is the only sequence kept; it has 45 bases, read in frame from the first base. This TCR was sampled from a man in his late teens or twenties in good health. Source material: naive CD4+ T cells from blood. This sample's cell subset or site label indicates: true naive CD4+ T cells. The chain uses TRBV6-1 and TRBJ1-2; 9 middle bases align to TRBD1. The DNA reads as follows: TGTGCCAGCAGGACCGGACAGGGGAAGTGGGATGGCTACACCTTC. Translated, this is CASRTGQGKWDGYTF.